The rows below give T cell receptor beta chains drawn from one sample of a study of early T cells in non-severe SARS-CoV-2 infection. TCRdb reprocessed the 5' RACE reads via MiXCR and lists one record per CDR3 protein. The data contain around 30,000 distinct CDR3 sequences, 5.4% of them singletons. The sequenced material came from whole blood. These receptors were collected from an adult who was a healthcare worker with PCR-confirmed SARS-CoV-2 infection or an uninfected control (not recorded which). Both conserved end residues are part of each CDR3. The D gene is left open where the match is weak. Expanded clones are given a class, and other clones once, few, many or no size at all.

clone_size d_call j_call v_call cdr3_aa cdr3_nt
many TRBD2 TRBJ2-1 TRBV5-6 CASSLAASGGYSLLSFSYNEQFF TGTGCCAGCAGCTTGGCCGCAAGCGGGGGCTATTCACTACTCTCTTTCTCCTACAATGAGCAGTTCTTC
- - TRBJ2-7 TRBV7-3 CASSFAFGEQYF TGTGCCAGCAGCTTTGCGTTCGGGGAGCAGTACTTC
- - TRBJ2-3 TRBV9 CASSVFPQEPQTQYF TGTGCCAGCAGCGTCTTCCCGCAGGAGCCACAAACGCAGTATTTT
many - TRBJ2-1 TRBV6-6 CASIPGVSSYNEQFF TGTGCCAGCATTCCGGGAGTGAGCTCCTACAATGAGCAGTTCTTC
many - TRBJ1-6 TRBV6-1 CASSDREGNSPLHF TGTGCCAGCAGTGACAGAGAGGGGAATTCACCCCTCCACTTT
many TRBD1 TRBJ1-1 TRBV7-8 CASSIDRVGNTEAFF TGTGCCAGCAGCATCGACAGGGTGGGGAACACTGAAGCTTTCTTT
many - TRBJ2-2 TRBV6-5 CASSYSTSRELFF TGTGCCAGCAGTTACTCGACCAGCAGGGAGCTGTTTTTT
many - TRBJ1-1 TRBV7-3 CASSLVPAGGEAFF TGTGCCAGCAGCTTAGTCCCGGCGGGAGGGGAAGCTTTCTTT
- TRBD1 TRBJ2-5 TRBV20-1 CSARDQAGGETQYF TGCAGTGCTAGAGATCAGGCAGGGGGAGAGACCCAGTACTTC
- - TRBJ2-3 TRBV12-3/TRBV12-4 CASSPYSVDLRDTQYF TGTGCCAGCAGCCCTTACTCGGTCGATTTGAGAGATACGCAGTATTTT
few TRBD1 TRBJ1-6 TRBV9 CASSGRDRGSPLHF TGTGCCAGCAGCGGCCGGGACAGGGGCTCACCCCTCCACTTT
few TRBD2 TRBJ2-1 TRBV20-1 CSAVSGRGDNEQFF TGCAGTGCTGTTAGCGGGAGGGGGGACAATGAGCAGTTCTTC
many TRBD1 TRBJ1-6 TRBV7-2 CASSRTGGWGLYNSPLHF TGTGCCAGCAGCCGGACAGGGGGTTGGGGGCTTTATAATTCACCCCTCCACTTT
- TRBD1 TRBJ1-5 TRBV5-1 CASSIGGTGQSPQHF TGCGCCAGCAGCATAGGCGGGACAGGCCAGTCGCCCCAGCATTTT
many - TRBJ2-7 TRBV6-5 CASIGRGSYEQYF TGTGCCAGCATCGGACGGGGGTCCTACGAGCAGTACTTC
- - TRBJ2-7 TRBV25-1 CASSDNLYEQYF TGTGCCAGCAGCGACAACCTCTACGAGCAGTACTTC
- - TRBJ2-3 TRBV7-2 CASSPGRVSTDTQYF TGTGCCAGCAGCCCTGGACGGGTTAGCACAGATACGCAGTATTTT
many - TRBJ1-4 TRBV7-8 CASSFGDRYNEKLFF TGTGCCAGCAGCTTCGGGGACCGCTATAATGAAAAACTGTTTTTT
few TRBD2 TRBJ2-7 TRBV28 CASSLSLAGDEQYF TGTGCCAGCAGTTTAAGCCTAGCGGGAGACGAGCAGTACTTC
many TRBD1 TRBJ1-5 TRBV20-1 CSARTGKFGQPQHF TGCAGTGCCCGGACAGGGAAGTTTGGTCAGCCCCAGCATTTT
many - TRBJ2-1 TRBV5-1 CASSLSGGASWDEQFF TGCGCCAGCAGCTTGAGTGGGGGGGCCTCTTGGGATGAGCAGTTCTTC
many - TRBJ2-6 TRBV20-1 CSALKSGANVLTF TGCAGTGCACTTAAGTCTGGGGCCAACGTCCTGACTTTC
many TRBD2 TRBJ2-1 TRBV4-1 CASSQWTSGVTYNEQFF TGCGCCAGCAGCCAATGGACTAGCGGTGTGACCTACAATGAGCAGTTCTTC
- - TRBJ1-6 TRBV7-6 CASSLMTANNSPLHF TGTGCCAGCAGCTTAATGACAGCAAATAATTCACCCCTCCACTTT
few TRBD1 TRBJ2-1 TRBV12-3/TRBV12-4 CASSLIRTGGRNEQFF TGTGCCAGCAGTTTAATCCGGACAGGGGGCCGGAATGAGCAGTTCTTC
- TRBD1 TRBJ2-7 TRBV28 CASSLSGTGSHEQYF TGTGCCAGCAGTTTATCCGGGACAGGCTCACACGAGCAGTACTTC
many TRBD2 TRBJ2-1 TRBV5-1 CASSLTTSGRADEQFF TGCGCCAGCAGCCTGACTACTAGCGGGAGGGCCGATGAGCAGTTCTTC
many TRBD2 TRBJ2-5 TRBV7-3 CASSPSGGQETQYF TGTGCCAGCAGCCCATCGGGGGGCCAAGAGACCCAGTACTTC
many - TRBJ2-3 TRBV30 CAWSAGGLDTQYF TGTGCCTGGAGTGCAGGAGGACTAGATACGCAGTATTTT
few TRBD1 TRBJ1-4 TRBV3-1 CASSLQGGINEKLFF TGTGCCAGCAGCCTACAGGGGGGGATTAATGAAAAACTGTTTTTT
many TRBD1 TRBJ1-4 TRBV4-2 CASSRSDRGVNEKLFF TGTGCCAGCAGCCGCTCCGACAGGGGGGTTAATGAAAAACTGTTTTTT
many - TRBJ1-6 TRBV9 CASSVAQQPDAPLHF TGTGCCAGCAGCGTAGCACAGCAACCGGATGCACCCCTCCACTTT
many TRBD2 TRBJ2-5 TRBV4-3 CASSQELAGGLETQYF TGCGCCAGCAGCCAAGAGTTAGCGGGGGGGCTGGAGACCCAGTACTTC
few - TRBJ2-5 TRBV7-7 CASSPTEIQETQYF TGTGCTAGCAGCCCGACAGAGATCCAAGAGACCCAGTACTTC
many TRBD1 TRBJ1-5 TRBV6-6 CASSSDRKVQPQHF TGTGCCAGCAGTTCGGACAGGAAGGTTCAGCCCCAGCATTTT
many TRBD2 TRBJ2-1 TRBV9 CASSGSGGTLNNEQFF TGTGCCAGCAGCGGTAGCGGGGGGACTCTAAACAATGAGCAGTTCTTC
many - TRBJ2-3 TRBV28 CASSSRGGGTDTQYF TGTGCCAGCAGTTCCAGGGGGGGCGGCACAGATACGCAGTATTTT